This T cell receptor (beta chain) is from a study of cytomegalovirus exposure and HLA in healthy donors. Findings and caveats of the study: Reportedly, HLA-A and HLA-B alleles of most subjects were accurately predicted from TCR beta. Earlier results showed most TCR beta V segments being productive about 87% or about 30% of the time. Association with HLA alleles at 0.05 false discovery rate was found for 16,951 TCR beta sequences in a later analysis.

As to this clone: Its antigen is as yet unknown.

Germline CDR1 and CDR2: SGHAT and FQDESV (reference sequence). The CDR3 spans 14 residues. The V gene end was trimmed by 3 bases and the J gene end by 3 bases; junction bases not matched to a gene: 3. PCR amplification relied on 60 Vbeta primers (plus 13 Jbeta primers). Clones were read by immunoSEQ multiplex PCR, and TCRdb kept only the in-frame ones, dropping some. The sample consists of some 200,000 clones, almost 70% of them appearing once. This sequence originates from a man between 40 and 49 years old in good health and CMV-seropositive. The rearrangement links TRBV11-1 to TRBJ2-5; 8 bases line up with TRBD2. Sample: PBMCs. The CDR3 loop reads CASSFRGGEETQYF. CDR3 in DNA: TGTGCCAGCAGCTTCCGGGGGGGCGAAGAGACCCAGTACTTC. The variable domain in full, with the rest retrieved from reference TRBV11-1 and TRBJ2-5, is EAEVAQSPRYKITEKSQAVAFWCDPISGHATLYWYRQILGQGPELLVQFQDESVVDDSQLPKDRFSAERLKGVDSTLKIQPAELGDSAMYLCASSFRGGEETQYFGPGTRLLVL.